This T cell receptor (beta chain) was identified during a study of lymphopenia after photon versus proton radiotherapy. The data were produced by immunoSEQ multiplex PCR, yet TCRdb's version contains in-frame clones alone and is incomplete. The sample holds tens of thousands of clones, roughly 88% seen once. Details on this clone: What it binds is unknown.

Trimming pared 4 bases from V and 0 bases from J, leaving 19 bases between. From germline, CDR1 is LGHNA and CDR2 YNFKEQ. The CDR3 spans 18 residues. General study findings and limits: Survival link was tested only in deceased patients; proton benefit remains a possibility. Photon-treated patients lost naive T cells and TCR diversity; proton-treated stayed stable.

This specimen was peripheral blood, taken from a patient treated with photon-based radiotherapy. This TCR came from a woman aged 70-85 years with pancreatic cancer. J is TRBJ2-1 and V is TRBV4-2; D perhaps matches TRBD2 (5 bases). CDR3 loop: CASSPRFSREGSYNEQFF. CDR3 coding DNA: TGTGCCAGCAGCCCCCGCTTTTCGAGGGAAGGCTCCTACAATGAGCAGTTCTTC.